This T cell receptor (beta chain) was recovered during a study of shared clonotypes between healthy human individuals. Positive CCR7 selection of CD45RO-negative cells yielded the naive CD8 cells, and terminally differentiated effector memory CD45RA+ cells were excluded. The donors were all Caucasian adults (living in Nashville, Tennessee). Data came from immunoSEQ multiplex PCR; TCRdb stores just in-frame clones and leaves some out. The sample lists roughly 2,000,000 clones; 90% to 95% were seen once. This clone has at least ten counts. Sequenced material: naive CD8+ T cells from PBMCs. This receptor was identified in a man aged 18 to 35 in good health. Some clones in this sample may be carry-over from other donors' samples.

CDR3 sequence: CASSYGGENTGELFF. The CDR3 DNA sequence: TGTGCCAGCAGCTATGGGGGCGAGAACACCGGGGAGCTGTTTTTT. The chain couples TRBV5-6 to TRBJ2-2; D perhaps matches TRBD1 (6 bases). Germline lookup yields CDR1 SGHDT and CDR2 YYEEEE. V was clipped by 3 bases and J by 1 base, with 10 bases between them. The CDR3 covers 15 residues.